This TCR beta chain appears in the sequencing data of a study of OX40 agonist ivuxolimab in advanced cancers. Study at large: The mean age was approximately 56 years, ranging from about 20 to 85, with under 90% of participants male.

CDR3 length equals 13 residues. With 8 bases clipped from V and 0 bases from J, the junction kept 3 bases outside the gene matches. Germline V gene data show CDR1 as MNHNS and CDR2 as SASEGT. Assay: immunoSEQ multiplex PCR; the TCRdb copy retains only in-frame clones and omits some. The sample lists approximately 91,000 clones; around 87% were seen once. The origin of this receptor is an adult with an advanced solid tumor such as melanoma, head and neck, liver or kidney cancer. The starting material was CD4+ or CD8+ T cells sorted from blood, obtained in a trial of the OX40 agonist ivuxolimab. The rearrangement links TRBV6-1 to TRBJ1-1; 7 positions match TRBD1. Here the CDR3 DNA reads TGTGCCAGCGAGGGACAGCTGAACACTGAAGCTTTCTTT. Translating it yields CASEGQLNTEAFF.